These 18 T cell receptor beta chains were sequenced from one sample in a study of OX40 agonist ivuxolimab in advanced cancers. The library relied on the immunoSEQ multiplex PCR assay. Drawn from immuneACCESS, this table holds only the in-frame rearrangements with V and J called that TCRdb kept. Clones are partly lost; checked studies trace under half to an unresolved V gene and leave the rest unexplained. This sample is represented by approximately 60,000 clones; 75% to 90% of them were singletons. Jointly, the top ten make up approximately 2.4% of the sample. Sequenced here: CD4+ or CD8+ T cells sorted from blood, sampled in a trial of the OX40 agonist ivuxolimab. These receptors originate from an adult with an advanced solid tumor such as melanoma, head and neck, liver or kidney cancer.

This clone was found once. The chain combines TRBV29-1 with TRBJ2-1; 11 nucleotides match TRBD2. Trimming cost V 3 bases and J 9 bases; bases outside gene matches: 7. From germline, CDR1 is SQVTM and CDR2 ANQGSEA. The CDR3 length is 14 residues. The CDR3 region is CSVDQLAGVGEQFF. DNA for the CDR3: TGCAGCGTTGACCAACTAGCGGGAGTCGGTGAGCAGTTCTTC.

The chain links TRBV10-2 to TRBJ1-2; TRBD1 aligns across 8 bases. Germline V lookup: CDR1 WSHSY, CDR2 SAAADI. Losses at the gene ends were 4 bases for V and 7 bases for J; bases not matched to a gene: 11. The CDR3 length is 15 residues. The CDR3 reads CASSGGDRGGFGYTF. CDR3 nucleotide sequence: TGCGCCAGCAGTGGGGGCGACAGGGGCGGGTTTGGCTACACCTTC.

This clone was recorded only once. This sequence joins TRBV5-1 and TRBJ2-2; tentative D call: TRBD1 (6 bases). V was trimmed by 1 base and J by 6 bases, leaving 10 bases between them. Germline V gene data show CDR1 as SGHRS and CDR2 as YFSETQ. The length of the CDR3 is 14 residues. Written as DNA, the CDR3 is TGCGCCAGCAGCTTGCAACAGGGTCCCGGGGAGCTGTTTTTT. Translation gives CASSLQQGPGELFF.

The V call is TRBV30, the J call TRBJ1-5; 7 bases align to TRBD1. The CDR3 extends over 14 amino acids. V lost 4 bases, J lost 2 bases, and 5 bases stayed unmatched. Per germline, CDR1 GTSNPN and CDR2 SVGIG (reference sequence). DNA for the CDR3: TGTGCCTGGACCGGAACAGGGGGCAATCAGCCCCAGCATTTT. Protein product: CAWTGTGGNQPQHF.

This clone came up once. The rearrangement uses TRBV7-3 and TRBJ1-1; a weak D match, TRBD1 (6 bases). The V gene's germline CDR1 is SGHTA and CDR2 FQGTGA. The CDR3 length is 14 residues. The V and J ends lost 5 bases and 0 bases respectively, with 10 bases between them. CDR3 DNA sequence: TGTGCCAGCAGCCCACAGGGCATGAACACTGAAGCTTTCTTT. It yields the protein CASSPQGMNTEAFF.

This clone came up a few times. The chain links TRBV15 to TRBJ2-7, with D possibly being TRBD1 (6 bases). Trimming removed 3 bases at V and 2 bases at J, with 17 bases between. Germline-derived CDR1 and CDR2 are LNHNV and YYDKDF (reference sequence). There are 16 residues in the CDR3. The CDR3 is CATSRATGPPPYEQYF. The CDR3 DNA sequence: TGTGCCACCAGCAGGGCGACAGGACCTCCTCCCTACGAGCAGTACTTC. The whole variable domain, remainder taken from reference TRBV15 and TRBJ2-7, is DAMVIQNPRYQVTQFGKPVTLSCSQTLNHNVMYWYQQKSSQAPKLLFHYYDKDFNNEADTPDNFQSRRPNTSFCFLDIRSPGLGDTAMYLCATSRATGPPPYEQYFGPGTRLTVT.

The V gene is TRBV7-2, the J gene TRBJ2-5; 7 bases agree with TRBD2. Germline-derived CDR1 and CDR2 are SGHTA and FQGNSA. V lost 2 bases, J lost 4 bases, and 7 bases stayed unmatched. The CDR3 consists of 15 residues. The CDR3 spells CASSLQAGVRETQYF. CDR3 in DNA: TGTGCCAGCAGCTTACAGGCGGGAGTCCGAGAGACCCAGTACTTC.

The chain is built from TRBV19 and TRBJ2-7; D perhaps matches TRBD1 (5 bases). The germline CDR1 and CDR2 sequences are LNHDA and SQIVND (reference sequence). The V end was cut by 8 bases, the J end by 3 bases, with 14 bases between. The CDR3 totals 13 residues. The chain's CDR3 is CASGGHLGYEQYF. The CDR3 DNA reads TGTGCCAGTGGTGGACACCTGGGCTACGAGCAGTACTTC.

The chain links TRBV7-6 to TRBJ2-1, with 8 bases that match TRBD2. CDR1 is SGHVS, CDR2 FNYEAQ, per germline. J was trimmed by 5 bases and V by 1 base; bases with no gene match: 4. The CDR3 spans 15 residues. The CDR3 DNA follows: TGTGCCAGCAGCTTAGGGGCAGCGGGAGACAATGAGCAGTTCTTC. It codes for CASSLGAAGDNEQFF.

The chain carries TRBV9 and TRBJ1-2; a possible D gene is TRBD1 (5 bases). Germline CDR1 and CDR2: SGDLS and YYNGEE. CDR3 length: 16 amino acids. V was shortened by 4 bases and J by 5 bases, with 21 bases between the two germline ends. The CDR3: CASSQGAPRSGYGYTF. In DNA form, the CDR3 reads TGTGCCAGCAGCCAAGGGGCACCGAGGTCGGGTTATGGCTACACCTTC.

The chain carries TRBV11-3 and TRBJ2-2; no firm D call. There are 14 residues in the CDR3. Trimming removed 5 bases at V and 0 bases at J, with 7 bases between. From germline, CDR1 is SGHNT and CDR2 YENEEA. CDR3 in amino acids: CASSPQANTGELFF. In DNA form, the CDR3 reads TGTGCCAGCAGCCCCCAAGCGAACACCGGGGAGCTGTTTTTT.

There are a few counts of this clone. For the CDR3, the DNA is TGTGCCAGCAGCTTAGATCCCAATTTGCGGGCCTACGAGCAGTACTTC. It codes for CASSLDPNLRAYEQYF. This sequence joins TRBV7-2 and TRBJ2-7; tentative D call: TRBD2 (5 bases). The germline gives CDR1 SGHTA, CDR2 FQGNSA. V lost 1 base, J lost 2 bases, and 15 bases lay in between. CDR3 size: 16 residues.

The rearrangement joins TRBV15 to TRBJ2-7; 7 bases align to TRBD1. J lost 6 bases, V lost 5 bases, and 7 bases had no gene match. Germline V gives CDR1 LNHNV, CDR2 YYDKDF (reference sequence). This CDR3 is built from 13 residues. Here the CDR3 reads CATSGQTGFEQYF. In DNA, the CDR3 is TGTGCCACCAGCGGACAGACAGGGTTCGAGCAGTACTTC.

The sample holds a few counts of this clone. V gene TRBV6-5 combines with J gene TRBJ1-2; D is possibly TRBD1 (5 bases). The CDR3 is made up of 15 amino acids. Trimming took off 8 bases at V and 8 bases at J, with 24 bases between the two ends. CDR1 MNHEY and CDR2 SVGAGI come from the germline V gene. As DNA, the CDR3 is TGTGCCAGCGGGCTCACCGGGACCGCCAGGGAGGGCTACACCTTC. It encodes CASGLTGTAREGYTF.

The chain links TRBV28 to TRBJ2-7, with 10 bases identical to TRBD1. In germline, CDR1 is MDHEN, CDR2 SYDVKM. Losses at the gene ends were 10 bases for V and 5 bases for J; bases not matched to a gene: 8. The CDR3 length is 13 residues. The CDR3: CATRTGGRNEQYF. DNA for the CDR3: TGTGCCACCCGGACAGGGGGGCGTAACGAGCAGTACTTC.

This rearrangement joins TRBV19 to TRBJ2-5; no reliable D call. With 4 bases removed from V and 2 bases from J, the gap between germline ends came to 14 bases. CDR1 is LNHDA and CDR2 is SQIVND in the germline V gene (reference sequence). The CDR3 consists of 15 residues. CDR3 region: CASSNVGKGQETQYF. CDR3 coding DNA: TGTGCCAGTAGTAACGTGGGGAAGGGACAAGAGACCCAGTACTTC.

The rearrangement links TRBV30 to TRBJ2-7; no clear D gene. The CDR3 runs to 12 residues. Germline values: CDR1 GTSNPN, CDR2 SVGIG (reference sequence). Trimming removed 0 bases at V and 4 bases at J, with 7 bases between. The CDR3 DNA reads as TGTGCCTGGAGTGTGGGTTCTTACGAGCAGTACTTC. It encodes CAWSVGSYEQYF.

The chain recombines TRBV5-1 with TRBJ1-6; the D gene is possibly TRBD1 (6 bases). The CDR3 has 15 amino acids. Germline V lookup: CDR1 SGHRS, CDR2 YFSETQ. V gave up 0 bases and J gave up 9 bases, with 13 bases separating them. The CDR3 region has the DNA TGCGCCAGCAGCTTGGGTCCGGGGGCAGGTTCACCCCTCCACTTT. Its translation is CASSLGPGAGSPLHF. Full variable domain (outside the CDR3, taken from reference TRBV5-1 and TRBJ1-6): KAGVTQTPRYLIKTRGQQVTLSCSPISGHRSVSWYQQTPGQGLQFLFEYFSETQRNKGNFPGRFSGRQFSNSRSEMNVSTLELGDSALYLCASSLGPGAGSPLHFGNGTRLTVT.